These 23 T cell receptor beta chains came from one sample sequenced in a study of post-analysis software for immune sequencing data. The study, taken as a whole, reports: The study found TRBV5-6, TRBV5-1 and TRBV20-1 among about 5 TRBV segments more frequent in patients than controls.

Unique molecular identifiers featured in each of the TCR beta cDNA libraries. TCRdb re-called the PCR reads with MiXCR, one entry per CDR3 protein. The sample holds about 460,000 distinct CDR3 sequences; approximately 45% are singletons and the top ten take 12%. No antigen has been assigned to these receptors. The specimen sequenced was blood. These receptors were collected from a girl aged 10 to 17 with multiple sclerosis.

This chain joins TRBV20-1 and TRBJ2-1; TRBD2 aligns across 8 bases. This CDR3 has 17 residues. The V gene's germline CDR1 is DFQATT and CDR2 SNEGSKA (reference sequence). J lost 0 bases, V lost 3 bases, and 10 bases had no gene match. CDR3 residues: CSARGLLAEVSYNEQFF. CDR3 DNA: TGCAGTGCTAGGGGATTACTAGCGGAAGTCTCCTACAATGAGCAGTTCTTC.

The genes are TRBV7-2 and TRBJ2-5; 8 nucleotides line up with TRBD1. J was trimmed by 2 bases and V by 5 bases; bases with no gene match: 10. The germline gives CDR1 SGHTA, CDR2 FQGNSA. This CDR3 has 16 residues. The CDR3: CASSPQKQGAQETQYF. The CDR3 nucleotides are TGTGCCAGCAGCCCCCAGAAGCAGGGGGCACAAGAGACCCAGTACTTC.

This clonotype was seen ten or more times. The V and J genes are TRBV5-1 and TRBJ2-3; no clear D gene. V lost 0 bases and J lost 4, with 3 bases in between. The germline CDR1 and CDR2 sequences are SGHRS and YFSETQ. The CDR3 is 12 amino acids. CDR3 nucleotides: TGCGCCAGCAGCTTGGACGCAGATACGCAGTATTTT. Translated: CASSLDADTQYF.

V usage is TRBV5-5 and J usage is TRBJ2-1, with TRBD2 identical over 7 bases. CDR1 is SGHKS, CDR2 YYEKEE, per germline (reference sequence). The CDR3 totals 15 residues. The V and J ends lost 0 bases and 8 bases, in that order; junction bases with no gene match: 8. The CDR3 nucleotides read TGTGCCAGCAGCTTGGCCTGGGGGGGATACGATGAGCAGTTCTTC. Protein product: CASSLAWGGYDEQFF.

The chain uses TRBV9 and TRBJ1-2, with 7 positions matching TRBD1. The CDR3 runs 14 residues. Germline CDR1 reads SGDLS; CDR2 reads YYNGEE. After removal of 0 bases from V and 5 bases from J, the junction contained 4 bases not matched to a gene. The CDR3 reads CASSVETGKYGYTF. CDR3 nucleotide sequence: TGTGCCAGCAGCGTAGAGACAGGGAAATATGGCTACACCTTC.

The V and J genes are TRBV6-1 and TRBJ2-2; 12 positions match TRBD2. Losses at the gene ends were 6 bases for V and 4 bases for J; bases not matched to a gene: 9. The CDR3 is 17 residues long. Per the germline V gene, CDR1 is MNHNS and CDR2 is SASEGT. The CDR3: CASSFGLAGLRTGELFF. CDR3 in DNA: TGTGCCAGCAGCTTTGGACTAGCGGGACTTCGCACCGGGGAGCTGTTTTTT.

The chain combines TRBV10-3 with TRBJ2-5; TRBD1 or TRBD2 may be the D gene (6 bases each). The germline gives CDR1 ENHRY, CDR2 SYGVKD. This CDR3 region has 14 residues. Trimming stripped 1 base from V and 5 bases from J, with 11 bases between. In nucleotides, the CDR3 is TGTGCCATCAGTGAGTTCGGGGGCGGTGAGACCCAGTACTTC. Translation: CAISEFGGGETQYF.

V and J are TRBV2 and TRBJ2-1, with 7 bases identical to TRBD1. Germline CDR1 SNHLY, CDR2 FYNNEI. This CDR3 comprises 16 residues. V shed 3 bases, J shed 4 bases, and the junction held 9 bases outside the gene matches. The CDR3 is CASSDRDSPYYNEQFF. CDR3 sequence (DNA): TGTGCCAGCAGTGACCGGGACAGCCCATATTACAATGAGCAGTTCTTC.

This clonotype has a handful of counts. The CDR3 DNA reads TGCGCCAGCAGCCCGCAAAGGCTCGGAGGCTCCTACAATGAGCAGTTCTTC. It specifies CASSPQRLGGSYNEQFF. The chain employs TRBV4-3 and TRBJ2-1, with D tentatively TRBD2 (5 bases). Germline assignment: CDR1 LGHNA and CDR2 YSLEER. This CDR3 region has 17 residues. V was clipped by 4 bases and J by 0 bases, with 16 bases between them.

V gene TRBV6-5 combines with J gene TRBJ2-1; possibly TRBD1 or TRBD2 for D (5 bases each). Germline CDR1 reads MNHEY; CDR2 reads SVGAGI. CDR3 length: 16 amino acids. The V end was cut by 5 bases, the J end by 2 bases, with 16 bases between. The CDR3: CASSTLGTPAYNEQFF. The CDR3 DNA is TGTGCCAGCAGTACTCTAGGGACCCCGGCCTACAATGAGCAGTTCTTC.

CDR3: CASSRTGRGPSSNQPQHF. CDR3 coding DNA: TGTGCCAGCAGCCGAACCGGACGGGGACCTAGTAGCAATCAGCCCCAGCATTTT. The chain recombines TRBV28 with TRBJ1-5; possibly TRBD1 for D (5 bases). CDR3 length: 18 amino acids. V dropped 6 bases and J dropped 0 bases, with 21 bases sitting between them. Germline V CDR1 and CDR2: MDHEN, SYDVKM.

This clonotype appeared a few times. V gene TRBV7-3 combines with J gene TRBJ1-1; no firm D call. In germline, CDR1 is SGHTA, CDR2 FQGTGA. V shed 7 bases and J shed 3 bases, with 15 bases lying between them. The CDR3 is 14 amino acids. The CDR3 sequence: CASTMIREDTEAFF. The CDR3 DNA is TGTGCCAGCACCATGATCCGAGAGGACACTGAAGCTTTCTTT. The complete variable domain, with remaining parts taken from reference TRBV7-3 and TRBJ1-1, reads GAGVSQTPSNKVTEKGKYVELRCDPISGHTALYWYRQSLGQGPEFLIYFQGTGAADDSGLPNDRFFAVRPEGSVSTLKIQRTERGDSAVYLCASTMIREDTEAFFGQGTRLTVV.

A few counts support this clonotype. J is TRBJ2-1 and V is TRBV7-3; 12 nucleotides align to TRBD2. Trimming took 5 bases from V and 5 from J; bases not matched to a gene: 7. Germline CDR1 and CDR2: SGHTA and FQGTGA. The CDR3 spans 16 residues. CDR3 nucleotide sequence: TGTGCCAGCAGCCCCCACGGACTAGCGGGGAACAATGAGCAGTTCTTC. It specifies CASSPHGLAGNNEQFF.

The chain joins TRBV27 to TRBJ2-3; 10 bases are shared with TRBD1. The V gene end was trimmed by 0 bases and the J gene end by 7 bases; junction bases not matched to a gene: 7. Germline CDR1 is MNHEY and CDR2 is SMNVEV (reference sequence). This CDR3 spans 16 amino acids. This CDR3 reads CASSLSPTGGRNTQYF. Written as DNA, the CDR3 is TGTGCCAGCAGTTTATCTCCGACAGGGGGCCGAAATACGCAGTATTTT.

This clonotype came up a few times. The chain couples TRBV25-1 to TRBJ2-5, with 8 bases fitting TRBD1. V gave up 6 bases and J gave up 5 bases; unmatched junction bases: 11. Germline loops: CDR1 MGHDK, CDR2 SYGVNS. The CDR3 is 15 residues long. This chain's CDR3 is CASSERFRGRETQYF. As DNA, the CDR3 is TGTGCCAGCAGCGAAAGATTCAGGGGGCGGGAGACCCAGTACTTC. The full variable domain, its missing parts supplied by reference TRBV25-1 and TRBJ2-5, is EADIYQTPRYLVIGTGKKITLECSQTMGHDKMYWYQQDPGMELHLIHYSYGVNSTEKGDLSSESTVSRIRTEHFPLTLESARPSHTSQYLCASSERFRGRETQYFGPGTRLLVL.

As for this clonotype: One end of the junction is discordant with germline, which a read error may explain. The J gene is TRBJ2-5, the V gene TRBV14, with 7 nucleotides matching TRBD2. This CDR3 spans 14 amino acids. Germline-derived CDR1 and CDR2 are SGHDN and FVKESK. Here the CDR3 DNA reads TGTGCCAGCAGCTCGACTAGCAGTATTGAGAACCAGTACTTC. This gives the protein CASSSTSSIENQYF.

The chain uses TRBV6-2 or TRBV6-3 and TRBJ1-1; D unresolved. This CDR3 contains 11 residues. The V gene's germline CDR1 is MNHEY and CDR2 SVGEGT. Deletions cut 6 bases from V and 11 bases from J, with 13 bases between. The DNA of the CDR3 is TGTGCCAGCAGGGACCTGATCGGGGCTTTCTTT. The encoded protein is CASRDLIGAFF.

This chain connects TRBV5-1 to TRBJ2-1; TRBD2 is a possible D gene (5 bases). V was trimmed by 2 bases and J by 2 bases, leaving 11 bases between them. There are 15 residues in the CDR3. Germline V gene sequence: CDR1 SGHRS, CDR2 YFSETQ. In nucleotides, the CDR3 is TGCGCCAGCAGCTTACGACGGGAAACCTACAATGAGCAGTTCTTC. Encoded protein: CASSLRRETYNEQFF. The whole variable domain, filled in from reference TRBV5-1 and TRBJ2-1, reads KAGVTQTPRYLIKTRGQQVTLSCSPISGHRSVSWYQQTPGQGLQFLFEYFSETQRNKGNFPGRFSGRQFSNSRSEMNVSTLELGDSALYLCASSLRRETYNEQFFGPGTRLTVL.

V usage is TRBV29-1 and J usage is TRBJ1-2; 7 bases are shared with TRBD1. This CDR3 is 11 amino acids long. Unmatched junction bases numbered 6, after V lost 7 bases and J lost 7 bases. Germline V gives CDR1 SQVTM, CDR2 ANQGSEA. CDR3 protein: CSAIDRAGYTF. CDR3 in DNA: TGCAGCGCAATCGACAGGGCTGGCTACACCTTC.

This clonotype was observed many times. V is TRBV27 and J is TRBJ2-5, with D possibly matching TRBD2 (6 bases). CDR1 and CDR2 from the germline V gene are MNHEY and SMNVEV (reference sequence). There are 14 residues in the CDR3. V dropped 3 bases and J dropped 5 bases, with 13 bases sitting between them. The CDR3 nucleotides are TGTGCCAGCAGTTTGGGAGGAGAGGGCGAGACCCAGTACTTC. Encoded protein: CASSLGGEGETQYF.

V and J are TRBV27 and TRBJ2-5, with a tentative D call TRBD1 (5 bases). Near its end, the DNA agrees better with TRBJ2-7, so the J call may be wrong. CDR3 length: 13 residues. Germline V gene data show CDR1 as MNHEY and CDR2 as SMNVEV (reference sequence). CDR3 nucleotides: TGTGCCAGCACTCACCTCCAAGGGGACGAGCAGTACTTC. Translation gives CASTHLQGDEQYF.

CDR3 region: CASSPLGQDQETQYF. The CDR3 DNA reads TGTGCCAGCTCCCCCCTCGGGCAGGACCAAGAGACCCAGTACTTC. The chain carries TRBV18 and TRBJ2-5; D gene ambiguous. Germline-derived CDR1 and CDR2 are KGHSH and LQKENI. CDR3 length equals 15 residues. V was pared by 6 bases and J by 0 bases, with 14 bases between.

This clonotype was observed a few times. The chain has TRBV28 and TRBJ1-4; TRBD1 might be the D (6 bases). Trimming shortened V by 5 bases and J by 4 bases, and 17 bases separated the two germline ends. CDR1 MDHEN and CDR2 SYDVKM come from the germline V gene. CDR3 size: 16 residues. The CDR3 loop is CASSPQSLGGNEKLFF. CDR3 bases: TGTGCCAGCAGTCCCCAATCCCTAGGGGGTAATGAAAAACTGTTTTTT.